The 8 T cell receptor beta chains listed next were all sequenced from one sample in a study of shared clonotypes between healthy human individuals. TCRdb keeps only in-frame clones here, not all; method: immunoSEQ multiplex PCR. This sample has over a million clones; around 98% occur once, and the top ten carry roughly 0.42%. The sample taken for sequencing was naive CD4+ T cells sorted from blood. Documented subset: CD45RA+ positively selected. These receptors were taken from a man aged 25-45 years in good health.

This clone was seen a handful of times. The chain joins TRBV2 to TRBJ2-7; D perhaps matches TRBD1 (5 bases). Germline-derived CDR1 and CDR2 are SNHLY and FYNNEI. Trimming stripped 5 bases from V and 1 base from J, with 9 bases between. CDR3 length: 13 amino acids. CDR3 amino acids: CASSNAGSYEQYF. CDR3 nucleotides: TGTGCCAGCAGTAATGCAGGGTCCTACGAGCAGTACTTC.

The CDR3 DNA is TGTGCCAGCGTACCATTCAGCGGGAGGATTCGGGTCTACGAGCAGTACTTC. Its translation is CASVPFSGRIRVYEQYF. The V and J genes are TRBV7-8 and TRBJ2-7, with 9 bases identical to TRBD2. The CDR3 length is 17 residues. Germline V gene sequence: CDR1 SGHVS, CDR2 FQNEAQ. The trim removed 8 bases at V and 3 bases at J, leaving 17 bases unmatched.

V is TRBV7-9 and J is TRBJ2-3; 8 positions match TRBD2. Germline CDR1 reads SEHNR; CDR2 reads FQNEAQ (reference sequence). V trimming: 2 bases; J trimming: 4 bases; junction bases outside the gene matches: 8. The CDR3 contains 16 residues. Here the CDR3 reads CASSLPAWREADTQYF. CDR3 coding DNA: TGTGCCAGCAGCTTACCGGCTTGGCGGGAGGCAGATACGCAGTATTTT.

This clone has a single count. V gene TRBV9 combines with J gene TRBJ1-1; 8 positions agree with TRBD1. Trimming removed 0 bases from V and 4 bases from J; junction bases left unmatched: 5. Germline V gene lookup returns CDR1 SGDLS and CDR2 YYNGEE. The CDR3 has 15 residues. As DNA, the CDR3 is TGTGCCAGCAGCGTAGCCACAGGACAGGGCACTGAAGCTTTCTTT. This sequence encodes CASSVATGQGTEAFF.

This chain links TRBV5-8 with TRBJ2-1; 13 bases match TRBD2. The germline V gene has CDR1 SGHTS and CDR2 YDEGEE. J lost 6 bases, V lost 2 bases, and 11 bases had no gene match. CDR3 length equals 18 residues. CDR3 residues: CASSLDRSGLAGFNEQFF. Written as DNA, the CDR3 is TGTGCCAGCAGCTTAGACCGTTCGGGACTAGCGGGATTCAATGAGCAGTTCTTC. The whole variable domain, remainder taken from reference TRBV5-8 and TRBJ2-1, is EAGVTQSPTHLIKTRGQQATLRCSPISGHTSVYWYQQALGLGLQFLLWYDEGEERNRGNFPPRFSGRQFPNYSSELNVNALELEDSALYLCASSLDRSGLAGFNEQFFGPGTRLTVL.

The chain uses TRBV20-1 and TRBJ2-1, with a possible D match to TRBD2 (6 bases). CDR3 size: 11 residues. The V gene's germline CDR1 is DFQATT and CDR2 SNEGSKA (reference sequence). V lost 5 bases, J lost 9 bases, and 11 bases lay in between. The CDR3 nucleotides are TGCAGTGCTCGGGGACTGGGTGAGCAGTTCTTC. Amino acids: CSARGLGEQFF.

J is TRBJ2-7 and V is TRBV5-1, with 9 bases matching TRBD1. After removal of 3 bases from V and 7 bases from J, the junction contained 5 bases not matched to a gene. The CDR3 consists of 13 residues. The germline V gene encodes CDR1 SGHRS and CDR2 YFSETQ. The CDR3 sequence is CASSSTGGPEQYF. In DNA form, the CDR3 reads TGCGCCAGCAGCTCAACAGGGGGCCCTGAGCAGTACTTC.

The chain carries TRBV4-1 and TRBJ1-2, with 11 bases identical to TRBD1. The CDR3 sequence is 18 residues long. Unmatched junction bases numbered 10, after V lost 0 bases and J lost 4 bases. Germline CDR1 and CDR2: MGHRA and YSYEKL. The CDR3 here is CASSQDHTGTGGSYGYTF. The CDR3 DNA reads TGCGCCAGCAGCCAAGACCACACCGGGACAGGGGGGTCCTATGGCTACACCTTC.